This T cell receptor (beta chain) was recovered during a study of human T cells and chemical hapten exposure. Time point specified: patch test 2, 6 weeks after DPC sensitization. Treatment indicated: therapeutic diphenylcyclopropenone sensitization with weekly scalp DPC. The starting material, unfractionated whole blood, was used for total RNA extraction. Per germline, CDR1 SGHAT and CDR2 FQNNGV. The CDR3 has 14 amino acids. Germline trimming cut 0 bases from V and 6 bases from J; bases unmatched to any gene: 2. This clonotype turned up a few times. TCRdb reanalysed the RACE reads using MiXCR and keeps one entry per CDR3 protein. Counted here are more than 90,000 distinct CDR3 sequences, approximately 10% occurring once; the ten biggest clones make up approximately 3.3%.

The sample was whole blood, taken in connection with sensitization to the hapten diphenylcyclopropenone (DPC). The V gene is TRBV11-2, the J gene TRBJ2-1; 7 nucleotides match TRBD1. The clonotype was recovered from a woman aged 40 to 50 with alopecia areata. Some clones in this sample may be carry-over from other donors' samples. CDR3 nucleotide sequence: TGTGCCAGCAGCTTAGAGGCAGGGGGCAATGAGCAGTTCTTC. Translating gives CASSLEAGGNEQFF.